This passage covers 9 T cell receptor beta chains from one sample sequenced in a study of blood T cell repertoires in COVID-19. The repertoire was sequenced with immunoSEQ multiplex PCR; TCRdb's copy has only in-frame clones and lacks some. Of about 250,000 clones listed, around 89% were seen once; the top ten hold around 0.8%. The sequencing input was peripheral blood. The receptors here all came from a man aged 25-45 years with acute or convalescent COVID-19.

CDR3 amino acids: CASRREWNLRAFF. In DNA, the CDR3 is TGTGCCAGCAGGCGGGAATGGAACTTGAGGGCTTTCTTT. This rearrangement joins TRBV28 to TRBJ1-1; D uncertain. This CDR3 has 13 amino acids. Per the germline V gene, CDR1 is MDHEN and CDR2 is SYDVKM. V lost 6 bases and J 11 bases, leaving 19 bases between the germline ends.

The rearrangement uses TRBV4-1 and TRBJ1-5; D ambiguous. V was clipped by 0 bases and J by 3 bases, with 9 bases between them. Germline V CDR1 and CDR2: MGHRA, YSYEKL. The CDR3 is made up of 15 amino acids. Written as DNA, the CDR3 is TGCGCCAGCAGCCAAGACGAAGCATCCAATCAGCCCCAGCATTTT. This encodes CASSQDEASNQPQHF.

V and J are TRBV20-1 and TRBJ1-2; 7 bases fit TRBD1. Trimming at V came to 3 bases and at J to 6 bases, leaving 4 bases not matched to a gene. Germline values: CDR1 DFQATT, CDR2 SNEGSKA (reference sequence). CDR3 length: 12 amino acids. CDR3 protein: CSASLQGHGYTF. Here the CDR3 DNA reads TGCAGTGCTAGTTTACAGGGGCATGGCTACACCTTC.

The CDR3 sequence is CASSFDRNSYEQYF. The CDR3 nucleotides read TGTGCCAGCAGTTTCGACAGAAACTCCTACGAGCAGTACTTC. V usage is TRBV6-5 and J usage is TRBJ2-7; D might be TRBD1 (5 bases). The germline CDR1 and CDR2 sequences are MNHEY and SVGAGI. This CDR3 has 14 amino acids. The V end lost 4 bases, the J end lost 0 bases, and 10 bases lay between the germline ends.

This clone was counted only a few times. The J gene is TRBJ1-2, the V gene TRBV6-5, with 9 bases aligning to TRBD1. The length of the CDR3 is 16 residues. With V trimmed by 4 bases and J by 4 bases, 10 bases remained unmatched. Germline V gene sequence: CDR1 MNHEY, CDR2 SVGAGI. The chain's CDR3 is CASSSNRDRVIYGYTF. The CDR3 DNA sequence: TGTGCCAGCAGTTCCAACCGGGACAGGGTGATCTATGGCTACACCTTC.

The chain links TRBV19 to TRBJ2-7, with 7 bases matching TRBD2. This CDR3 is 15 amino acids long. From germline, CDR1 is LNHDA and CDR2 SQIVND (reference sequence). Trimming at V came to 4 bases and at J to 4 bases, leaving 10 bases not matched to a gene. CDR3 sequence: CASSTPGRGQYEQYF. In DNA form, the CDR3 reads TGTGCCAGTAGTACCCCGGGGAGGGGTCAATACGAGCAGTACTTC.

The V gene is TRBV3-1 (or the pseudogene TRBV3-2), the J gene TRBJ2-1; 8 bases match TRBD2. CDR1 LGHDT and CDR2 YNNKEL come from the germline V gene (reference sequence). This CDR3 is 21 amino acids long. J gave up 0 bases and V 0 bases, and 16 bases lay outside the gene matches. Written as DNA, the CDR3 is TGTGCCAGCAGCCAAGATTCTCGGCTAGCGGGTTACACCAGCTCCTACAATGAGCAGTTCTTC. It translates to CASSQDSRLAGYTSSYNEQFF.

The count of this clone is one. The chain employs TRBV4-2 and TRBJ1-1; 9 bases map to TRBD1. The length of the CDR3 is 14 residues. Germline trimming cut 4 bases from V and 4 bases from J; bases unmatched to any gene: 4. Germline CDR1 is LGHNA and CDR2 is YNFKEQ. In DNA, the CDR3 is TGTGCCAGCAGCCTACAGGGGGCTGGCACTGAAGCTTTCTTT. As protein: CASSLQGAGTEAFF.

This clone occurred once. At one end the junction does not follow the germline gene, possibly because of a read error. The rearrangement uses TRBV19 and TRBJ1-2; D unresolved. Germline CDR1 and CDR2: LNHDA and SQIVND (reference sequence). This CDR3 has 13 residues. CDR3 loop: CASEISGGLWLGF. CDR3 nucleotide sequence: TGTGCCAGTGAAATCTCGGGAGGTCTATGGCTGGGCTTC.